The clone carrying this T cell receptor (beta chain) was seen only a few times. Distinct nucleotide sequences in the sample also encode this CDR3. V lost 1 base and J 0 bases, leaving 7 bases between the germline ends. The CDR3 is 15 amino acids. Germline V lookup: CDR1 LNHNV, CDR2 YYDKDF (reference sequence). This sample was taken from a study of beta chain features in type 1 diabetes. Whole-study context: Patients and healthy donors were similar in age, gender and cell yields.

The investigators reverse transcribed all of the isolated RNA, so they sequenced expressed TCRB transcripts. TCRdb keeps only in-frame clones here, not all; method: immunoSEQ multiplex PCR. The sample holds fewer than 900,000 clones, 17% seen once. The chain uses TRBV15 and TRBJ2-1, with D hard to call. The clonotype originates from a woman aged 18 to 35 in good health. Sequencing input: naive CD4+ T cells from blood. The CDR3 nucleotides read TGTGCCACCAGCAGAGTCGTCGGCTCCTACAATGAGCAGTTCTTC. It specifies CATSRVVGSYNEQFF.